This is a list of T cell receptor beta chains from one sample in a study of T cell responses to AZD1222 COVID-19 vaccine. Only in-frame clones appear in the TCRdb table, and some are missing; sequencing was by immunoSEQ multiplex PCR. The sample consists of 140,000 to 150,000 clones, roughly 93% of them appearing once. The sample consisted of peripheral blood, taken after recovery from COVID-19. These receptors originate from an adult who had recovered from COVID-19. Both conserved end residues are part of each CDR3. D genes are given only for firm matches. Clone size is stated in some rows and not others, as once, few, many or a class when expanded.

V gene: TRBV28; J gene: TRBJ1-4; clone size: few; D gene: .; CDR3 DNA: TGTGCCAGCACCTTTGGGGGGTCGACTCTTTCTAGGGGAGGTAATGAAAAACTGTTTTTT; CDR3 protein: CASTFGGSTLSRGGNEKLFF
V gene: TRBV19; J gene: TRBJ2-7; clone size: .; D gene: .; CDR3 DNA: TGTGCCAGTAGTATGCAGGGGACAAGCTCCTACGAGCAGTACTTC; CDR3 protein: CASSMQGTSSYEQYF
V gene: TRBV6-6; J gene: TRBJ2-1; clone size: .; D gene: .; CDR3 DNA: TGTGCCAGCAGTTACCCCCCGCGGGCAACCTACAATGAGCAGTTCTTC; CDR3 protein: CASSYPPRATYNEQFF
V gene: TRBV7-2; J gene: TRBJ2-1; clone size: .; D gene: TRBD2; CDR3 DNA: TGTGCCAGCAGCCTGACTAGCGGGAGCTGGTATGAGCAGTTCTTC; CDR3 protein: CASSLTSGSWYEQFF
V gene: TRBV29-1; J gene: TRBJ1-2; clone size: .; D gene: TRBD1; CDR3 DNA: TGCAGCGTTGACGGAGGGGGCCGCGACTATGGCTACACCTTC; CDR3 protein: CSVDGGGRDYGYTF
V gene: TRBV6-1; J gene: TRBJ2-7; clone size: .; D gene: .; CDR3 DNA: TGTGCCAGCAGTGAATTCGGTGACTACGAGCAGTACTTC; CDR3 protein: CASSEFGDYEQYF
V gene: TRBV12-3/TRBV12-4; J gene: TRBJ1-2; clone size: .; D gene: .; CDR3 DNA: TGTGCCAGCAGTTTAGAGGGTTATGGCTACACCTTC; CDR3 protein: CASSLEGYGYTF
V gene: TRBV28; J gene: TRBJ2-7; clone size: .; D gene: .; CDR3 DNA: TGTGCCAGCAGATTGGCCAACGAGCAGTACTTC; CDR3 protein: CASRLANEQYF
V gene: TRBV28; J gene: TRBJ2-3; clone size: .; D gene: .; CDR3 DNA: TGTGCCAGCAGCCTGCCGGGACTAGATACGCAGTATTTT; CDR3 protein: CASSLPGLDTQYF
V gene: TRBV3-1/TRBV3-2; J gene: TRBJ2-5; clone size: .; D gene: TRBD2; CDR3 DNA: TGTGCCAGCAAACTAGCGGGAGAAGAGACCCAGTACTTC; CDR3 protein: CASKLAGEETQYF
V gene: TRBV28; J gene: TRBJ2-7; clone size: .; D gene: .; CDR3 DNA: TGTGCCAGCAGTTTACCACTGGACAGTCCTCTCACCTACGAGCAGTACTTC; CDR3 protein: CASSLPLDSPLTYEQYF
V gene: TRBV6-5; J gene: TRBJ2-3; clone size: .; D gene: .; CDR3 DNA: TGTGCCAGCAGCCCCCCCGGAGATACGCAGTGTTTT; CDR3 protein: CASSPPGDTQCF
V gene: TRBV29-1; J gene: TRBJ1-4; clone size: .; D gene: TRBD1; CDR3 DNA: TGCAGCGTTGTTCTCGGACAGGCCGTTAATGAAAAACTGTTTTTT; CDR3 protein: CSVVLGQAVNEKLFF
V gene: TRBV2; J gene: TRBJ1-6; clone size: .; D gene: .; CDR3 DNA: TGTGCCAGCAGTGAAACTCCGCAGTATAATTCACCCCTCCACTTT; CDR3 protein: CASSETPQYNSPLHF
V gene: TRBV19; J gene: TRBJ1-1; clone size: .; D gene: TRBD1; CDR3 DNA: TGTGCCAGTAGTTCCCAGGACAGGGCCACTGAAGCTTTCTTT; CDR3 protein: CASSSQDRATEAFF
V gene: TRBV18; J gene: TRBJ2-7; clone size: .; D gene: TRBD2; CDR3 DNA: TGTGCCAGCTCACCACCAGATAGCGGGAGTCCCTACGAGCAGTACTTC; CDR3 protein: CASSPPDSGSPYEQYF
V gene: TRBV11-2; J gene: TRBJ2-7; clone size: .; D gene: TRBD2; CDR3 DNA: TGTGCCAGCAGCTTAACTAGCGGGAGGGGGGAGCAGTACTTC; CDR3 protein: CASSLTSGRGEQYF
V gene: TRBV28; J gene: TRBJ2-7; clone size: .; D gene: TRBD1; CDR3 DNA: TGTGCCAGCAGTCCCCTGGGACAGGGTAACGAGCAGTACTTC; CDR3 protein: CASSPLGQGNEQYF
V gene: TRBV15; J gene: TRBJ1-6; clone size: .; D gene: .; CDR3 DNA: TGTGCCACCGAGGACTTCCCAGGTTCACCCCTCCACTTT; CDR3 protein: CATEDFPGSPLHF
V gene: TRBV10-1; J gene: TRBJ2-1; clone size: .; D gene: .; CDR3 DNA: TGCGCCAGCGGAGCTAGCTTGGATGAGCAGTTCTTC; CDR3 protein: CASGASLDEQFF
V gene: TRBV5-6; J gene: TRBJ2-2; clone size: .; D gene: .; CDR3 DNA: TGTGCCAGCATCCCCACCGGGGATACCGGGGAGCTGTTTTTT; CDR3 protein: CASIPTGDTGELFF
V gene: TRBV7-2; J gene: TRBJ1-6; clone size: .; D gene: TRBD1; CDR3 DNA: TGTGCCAGCAGCCCACAGGGGGCGGGAGCCCCCCTCCACTTT; CDR3 protein: CASSPQGAGAPLHF
V gene: TRBV27; J gene: TRBJ1-1; clone size: .; D gene: TRBD1; CDR3 DNA: TGTGCCAGCAGTTTATCGGGACAGGGAAGGGACACTGAAGCTTTCTTT; CDR3 protein: CASSLSGQGRDTEAFF
V gene: TRBV5-6; J gene: TRBJ1-6; clone size: .; D gene: .; CDR3 DNA: TGTGCCAGCAGCTTGGCTGGCCTCAGGACACCCCTCCACTTT; CDR3 protein: CASSLAGLRTPLHF
V gene: TRBV10-3; J gene: TRBJ2-7; clone size: .; D gene: .; CDR3 DNA: TGTGCCACCGGGGGTAGGTCGGACGAGCAGTACTTC; CDR3 protein: CATGGRSDEQYF
V gene: TRBV9; J gene: TRBJ1-2; clone size: .; D gene: .; CDR3 DNA: TGTGCCAGCAGCCAAGCTGGGGTCCATGGCTACACCTTC; CDR3 protein: CASSQAGVHGYTF
V gene: TRBV2; J gene: TRBJ2-1; clone size: .; D gene: TRBD2; CDR3 DNA: TGTGCCAGCAGCCAGACTAGCGGGAGGGATCTTGAGCAGTTCTTC; CDR3 protein: CASSQTSGRDLEQFF
V gene: TRBV6-5; J gene: TRBJ1-5; clone size: .; D gene: .; CDR3 DNA: TGTGCCAGCAGTTACTCTTTAAGTAGCAATCAGCCCCAGCATTTT; CDR3 protein: CASSYSLSSNQPQHF
V gene: TRBV27; J gene: TRBJ2-1; clone size: .; D gene: TRBD2; CDR3 DNA: TGTGCCAGCAGTTTGTGGGCTAGCGGGATTTCGGGACCACTAAACAATGAGCAGTTCTTC; CDR3 protein: CASSLWASGISGPLNNEQFF
V gene: TRBV6-2/TRBV6-3; J gene: TRBJ2-7; clone size: .; D gene: .; CDR3 DNA: TGTGCCAGCAGTTACCCTCCGGGACCATCCTACGAGCAGTACTTC; CDR3 protein: CASSYPPGPSYEQYF
V gene: TRBV18; J gene: TRBJ1-5; clone size: .; D gene: .; CDR3 DNA: TGTGCCAGCTCACCTCGGGTTTGGGATGTTCAGCCCCAGCATTTT; CDR3 protein: CASSPRVWDVQPQHF
V gene: TRBV19; J gene: TRBJ2-3; clone size: .; D gene: .; CDR3 DNA: TGTGCCAGTAGTCGGCCAGGTTGGGACTCTAGCACAGATACGCAGTATTTT; CDR3 protein: CASSRPGWDSSTDTQYF
V gene: TRBV9; J gene: TRBJ1-6; clone size: .; D gene: TRBD1; CDR3 DNA: TGTGCCAGCAGCCCTCGACAGGGAACATCGCCCCTCCACTTT; CDR3 protein: CASSPRQGTSPLHF
V gene: TRBV21-1; J gene: TRBJ1-2; clone size: .; D gene: .; CDR3 DNA: TGTGCCAGCAGCAAAAAGTGCACAGCCTACTATGGCTACACCTTC; CDR3 protein: CASSKKCTAYYGYTF
V gene: TRBV19; J gene: TRBJ2-1; clone size: .; D gene: .; CDR3 DNA: TGTGCCAGTACCTTAAGCGGGTCTTACAATGAGCAGTTCTTC; CDR3 protein: CASTLSGSYNEQFF
V gene: TRBV5-1; J gene: TRBJ1-1; clone size: .; D gene: .; CDR3 DNA: TGCGCCAGCAGGGACAGCCAACTCATGAACACTGAAGCTTTCTTT; CDR3 protein: CASRDSQLMNTEAFF
V gene: TRBV29-1; J gene: TRBJ1-1; clone size: .; D gene: .; CDR3 DNA: TGCAGCGTTGATAGGTTTTCGGCGCACGGGATCCCAAGAGAAGCTTTCTTT; CDR3 protein: CSVDRFSAHGIPREAFF
V gene: TRBV10-3; J gene: TRBJ2-2; clone size: .; D gene: .; CDR3 DNA: TGTGCCATCAGTTCGGGACGGATCAACACCGGGGAGCTGTTTTTT; CDR3 protein: CAISSGRINTGELFF